The 26 T cell receptor beta chains in this list originate from one sample, sequenced in a study of blood T cell repertoires in COVID-19 (dated by TCRdb to the early 2020s). Library preparation used the immunoSEQ multiplex PCR assay. TCRdb holds this immuneACCESS table with in-frame rearrangements only. Some clones are missing; in checked studies, unresolved V genes explain under half, and the rest has no known cause. Recorded for this sample are under 150,000 clones; 85% of them occurred a single time. Of the sample, 2.5% to 3% falls within the top ten clones. The sample was peripheral blood. These TCRs come from a woman in her 40s with active or convalescent COVID-19.

This chain uses TRBV10-3 with TRBJ1-1; D is unclear. V was cut by 2 bases and J by 1 base, with 8 bases left in between. Germline V gene data show CDR1 as ENHRY and CDR2 as SYGVKD. The CDR3 is 14 amino acids. CDR3 coding DNA: TGTGCCATCAGTGAGACAGTGAGGAACACTGAAGCTTTCTTT. The encoded protein is CAISETVRNTEAFF.

This sequence joins TRBV30 and TRBJ2-7; 10 nucleotides align to TRBD2. The trim removed 2 bases at V and 2 bases at J, leaving 12 bases unmatched. Per the germline V gene, CDR1 is GTSNPN and CDR2 is SVGIG (reference sequence). The CDR3 length is 17 residues. The CDR3 bases are TGTGCCTGGAGTTTGCTAGCGGGAGTCTATTCCCCCTACGAGCAGTACTTC. It is translated as CAWSLLAGVYSPYEQYF.

The chain combines TRBV28 with TRBJ2-1, with no clear D. The CDR3 extends over 11 amino acids. Trimming cost V 7 bases and J 2 bases, with 3 bases left between them. Germline V lookup: CDR1 MDHEN, CDR2 SYDVKM. The CDR3 loop is CASTAYNEQFF. Written as DNA, the CDR3 is TGTGCCAGCACCGCCTACAATGAGCAGTTCTTC. The full variable domain, in which reference TRBV28 and TRBJ2-1 provide the parts outside the CDR3, is DVKVTQSSRYLVKRTGEKVFLECVQDMDHENMFWYRQDPGLGLRLIYFSYDVKMKEKGDIPEGYSVSREKKERFSLILESASTNQTSMYLCASTAYNEQFFGPGTRLTVL.

This chain links TRBV4-1 with TRBJ2-3, with 9 bases lining up with TRBD2. CDR3 size: 16 residues. In germline, CDR1 is MGHRA, CDR2 YSYEKL. V was clipped by 0 bases and J by 1 base; unmatched bases: 2. The CDR3 sequence: CASSQDLAGRTDTQYF. In DNA, the CDR3 is TGCGCCAGCAGCCAAGATCTAGCGGGACGCACAGATACGCAGTATTTT.

This rearrangement joins TRBV6-9 to TRBJ1-5; a possible D gene is TRBD1 (5 bases). Looked up from germline, CDR1 is MNHGY and CDR2 is SVAAGI. The CDR3 sequence is 13 residues long. The V gene lost 7 bases and the J gene lost 3 bases, with 10 bases spanning the gap. The CDR3: CASTQGFNQPQHF. CDR3 sequence (DNA): TGTGCCAGCACCCAGGGATTCAATCAGCCCCAGCATTTT.

This chain uses TRBV28 with TRBJ1-4; tentatively, D is TRBD1 (6 bases). This CDR3 region has 16 residues. Per the germline V gene, CDR1 is MDHEN and CDR2 is SYDVKM. Trimming took 4 bases from V and 4 from J, leaving 16 bases between them. The CDR3 is CASSSRGGAVNEKLFF. CDR3 bases: TGTGCCAGCAGTTCCCGGGGGGGGGCTGTTAATGAAAAACTGTTTTTT.

The chain joins TRBV3-1 (or the pseudogene TRBV3-2) to TRBJ2-7; D perhaps matches TRBD1 (5 bases). Germline V gene data show CDR1 as LGHDT and CDR2 as YNNKEL (reference sequence). The V end was cut by 0 bases, the J end by 5 bases, with 14 bases between. The CDR3 extends over 15 amino acids. CDR3 in DNA: TGTGCCAGCAGCCAAGATAATGGCAGGGAAAACGAGCAGTACTTC. Translated: CASSQDNGRENEQYF.

The chain recombines TRBV30 with TRBJ1-2; no clear D gene. The CDR3 loop spans 11 amino acids. CDR1 is GTSNPN and CDR2 is SVGIG in the germline V gene (reference sequence). Between the trimmed V and J ends, which lost 4 bases and 8 bases, there was a span of 11 bases. The CDR3 DNA reads as TGTGCCTGGATCTCAGGCGTCGGCTACACCTTC. Its translation is CAWISGVGYTF.

The V gene is TRBV6-5, the J gene TRBJ1-1; D might be TRBD1 (5 bases). V shed 3 bases and J shed 7 bases, with 12 bases lying between them. The CDR3 totals 13 residues. The germline V gene has CDR1 MNHEY and CDR2 SVGAGI. CDR3 in amino acids: CASSYGGAGEAFF. Here the CDR3 DNA reads TGTGCCAGCAGTTATGGCGGGGCCGGTGAAGCTTTCTTT.

This sequence joins TRBV11-2 and TRBJ2-1; D perhaps matches TRBD1 (5 bases). V dropped 3 bases and J dropped 8 bases, with 11 bases sitting between them. The germline V gene encodes CDR1 SGHAT and CDR2 FQNNGV. The CDR3 totals 13 residues. The CDR3 coding sequence is TGTGCCAGCAGCTTGTTAGGGGCGGATGAGCAGTTCTTC. Its protein product is CASSLLGADEQFF.

The V call is TRBV10-2, the J call TRBJ1-4; 7 positions match TRBD1. This CDR3 is built from 15 residues. The V and J ends lost 6 bases and 4 bases, in that order; junction bases with no gene match: 8. Germline CDR1 is WSHSY and CDR2 is SAAADI. The CDR3: CASSRGTASNEKLFF. The CDR3, as DNA: TGCGCCAGCAGCCGTGGGACAGCGAGTAATGAAAAACTGTTTTTT.

The chain recombines TRBV11-2 with TRBJ1-2, with TRBD1 identical over 9 bases. The germline V gene has CDR1 SGHAT and CDR2 FQNNGV. J was trimmed by 6 bases and V by 4 bases; bases with no gene match: 6. The CDR3 covers 14 residues. The CDR3: CASSSLRTGDGYTF. The CDR3, as DNA: TGTGCCAGCAGCTCCCTACGGACAGGGGATGGCTACACCTTC.

V and J are TRBV10-3 and TRBJ1-1; TRBD1 might be the D (5 bases). CDR1 ENHRY and CDR2 SYGVKD come from the germline V gene. There are 12 residues in the CDR3. V was cut by 0 bases and J by 8 bases, with 7 bases left in between. The CDR3 sequence is CAISESQGEAFF. For the CDR3, the DNA is TGTGCCATCAGTGAGTCGCAGGGAGAAGCTTTCTTT.

The V gene is TRBV27, the J gene TRBJ2-7; the D gene is possibly TRBD2 (7 bases). V was trimmed by 5 bases and J by 2 bases, leaving 13 bases between them. Germline V gene sequence: CDR1 MNHEY, CDR2 SMNVEV (reference sequence). The CDR3 covers 14 residues. The CDR3 nucleotides read TGTGCCAGCAGTACCTGGGGGGGCCCCTACGAGCAGTACTTC. This translates into CASSTWGGPYEQYF.

This chain joins TRBV10-3 and TRBJ1-1; D possibly corresponds to TRBD1 (5 bases). Germline V gene sequence: CDR1 ENHRY, CDR2 SYGVKD. The V end lost 6 bases, the J end lost 1 base, and 9 bases lay between the germline ends. This CDR3 comprises 13 residues. CDR3 in amino acids: CAIRERGNTEAFF. The CDR3 DNA reads as TGTGCCATCAGGGAGAGGGGGAACACTGAAGCTTTCTTT.

The J gene is TRBJ2-7, the V gene TRBV2, with D tentatively TRBD1 (6 bases). CDR1 is SNHLY, CDR2 FYNNEI, per germline. V was trimmed by 8 bases and J by 3 bases, leaving 17 bases between them. The CDR3 covers 14 residues. The CDR3 DNA follows: TGTGCCAGCGCATACCAGGGGAGAGGCTACGAGCAGTACTTC. It specifies CASAYQGRGYEQYF.

The chain joins TRBV7-2 to TRBJ2-7; 7 bases are shared with TRBD2. CDR3 length: 19 residues. J was trimmed by 0 bases and V by 1 base; bases with no gene match: 15. CDR1 SGHTA and CDR2 FQGNSA come from the germline V gene. Written as DNA, the CDR3 is TGTGCCAGCAGCTTAGGTTTGGCTAGCGGTCCGCGTCTCTCCTACGAGCAGTACTTC. The encoded protein is CASSLGLASGPRLSYEQYF.

CDR3 sequence (DNA): TGTGCCAGCAGCCCCCAATGGGCGCAAGAGCAGTACTTC. It codes for CASSPQWAQEQYF. The chain links TRBV3-1 (or the pseudogene TRBV3-2) to TRBJ2-7; no firm D call. The CDR3 runs to 13 residues. Trimming took 4 bases from V and 7 from J, leaving 14 bases between them. CDR1 LGHDT and CDR2 YNNKEL come from the germline V gene (reference sequence).

The V and J genes are TRBV5-1 and TRBJ2-7; D perhaps matches TRBD1 (6 bases). The V gene's germline CDR1 is SGHRS and CDR2 YFSETQ. The V gene lost 8 bases and the J gene lost 2 bases, with 17 bases spanning the gap. The CDR3 loop spans 14 amino acids. The CDR3 sequence is CASYSLGATYEQYF. CDR3 nucleotides: TGCGCCAGTTATAGTCTGGGGGCGACCTACGAGCAGTACTTC.

The gene calls are TRBV5-1 and TRBJ1-1, with a weak D call TRBD1 (5 bases). The germline gives CDR1 SGHRS, CDR2 YFSETQ. Trimming pared 4 bases from V and 1 base from J, leaving 14 bases between. The CDR3 runs to 15 residues. The CDR3 DNA reads TGCGCCAGCAGCCCCCTTGGAGGGGCGAACACTGAAGCTTTCTTT. The encoded protein is CASSPLGGANTEAFF.

The chain is built from TRBV6-5 and TRBJ1-5; tentative D call: TRBD1 (5 bases). The germline V gene encodes CDR1 MNHEY and CDR2 SVGAGI. This CDR3 contains 16 residues. V was shortened by 3 bases and J by 6 bases, with 18 bases between the two germline ends. The CDR3 DNA is TGTGCCAGCAGTTATTTTCCATCCCAGGGAGGTCAGCCCCAGCATTTT. As protein: CASSYFPSQGGQPQHF.

The V gene is TRBV11-2, the J gene TRBJ2-1; 13 bases map to TRBD2. Losses at the gene ends were 5 bases for V and 2 bases for J; bases not matched to a gene: 12. Germline assignment: CDR1 SGHAT and CDR2 FQNNGV. This CDR3 is 19 amino acids long. The CDR3 reads CASSPAGTSGTRPYNEQFF. CDR3 bases: TGTGCCAGCAGCCCCGCGGGGACTAGCGGGACTCGGCCCTACAATGAGCAGTTCTTC. Combining the CDR3 with reference TRBV11-2 and TRBJ2-1 gives the whole variable domain EAGVAQSPRYKIIEKRQSVAFWCNPISGHATLYWYQQILGQGPKLLIQFQNNGVVDDSQLPKDRFSAERLKGVDSTLKIQPAKLEDSAVYLCASSPAGTSGTRPYNEQFFGPGTRLTVL.

This clone was seen once. The chain uses TRBV7-6 and TRBJ2-1; 12 bases align to TRBD2. Trimming removed 2 bases from V and 6 bases from J; junction bases left unmatched: 5. Germline loops: CDR1 SGHVS, CDR2 FNYEAQ. The CDR3 is 16 amino acids. DNA of the CDR3: TGTGCCAGCAGCTTACCGCTAGCGGGGGGGAGCAATGAGCAGTTCTTC. Amino acid sequence: CASSLPLAGGSNEQFF. Together with reference TRBV7-6 and TRBJ2-1, the CDR3 gives the full variable domain: GAGVSQSPRYKVTKRGQDVALRCDPISGHVSLYWYRQALGQGPEFLTYFNYEAQQDKSGLPNDRFSAERPEGSISTLTIQRTEQRDSAMYRCASSLPLAGGSNEQFFGPGTRLTVL.

The chain recombines TRBV28 with TRBJ2-2; 10 bases align to TRBD1. Germline CDR1 MDHEN, CDR2 SYDVKM. The V gene end was trimmed by 1 base and the J gene end by 7 bases; junction bases not matched to a gene: 9. The CDR3 totals 17 residues. In nucleotides, the CDR3 is TGTGCCAGCAGTTTATTAACCGGGACAGGGGTCGTCGGGGAGCTGTTTTTT. It codes for CASSLLTGTGVVGELFF.

This chain's CDR3 is CASSQFPGLLIGDTQYF. CDR3 DNA sequence: TGTGCCAGCAGCCAATTTCCGGGACTACTTATAGGGGATACGCAGTATTTT. This chain uses TRBV14 with TRBJ2-3; 7 bases line up with TRBD2. This CDR3 comprises 17 residues. Germline V gene data show CDR1 as SGHDN and CDR2 as FVKESK. V trimming: 2 bases; J trimming: 6 bases; junction bases outside the gene matches: 14.

There are a few counts of this clone. V is TRBV28 and J is TRBJ1-1; no definite D call. Per the germline V gene, CDR1 is MDHEN and CDR2 is SYDVKM. The CDR3 is 16 amino acids. With 5 bases removed from V and 0 bases from J, the gap between germline ends came to 16 bases. DNA of the CDR3: TGTGCCAGCAGTCCCCTCTACGAGGGCATGAACACTGAAGCTTTCTTT. It yields the protein CASSPLYEGMNTEAFF.